A selection of T cell receptor beta chains follows, all from one sample in a study of shared T cell receptors in the human thymus. Repertoires were generated with immunoSEQ multiplex PCR, while TCRdb's copy carries only in-frame clones and drops some. There are about 660,000 clones in the sample; more than 75% occur only once, and about 0.01% lies in the top ten. This sample also appeared in a second study, on human thymus T cells.

Sequenced input: thymocytes. The receptors were sampled from a boy in the first two years of life with a congenital heart defect. CDR3s include the opening cysteine and the closing phenylalanine or tryptophan. D genes are given only for firm matches. Clone size, where shown, is once, few, many, or a class for clones that have expanded.

j_call clone_size d_call v_call cdr3_nt cdr3_aa
TRBJ2-7 - - TRBV6-5 TGTGCCAGCAGGCAGGACGGAGGCTACGAGCAGTACTTC CASRQDGGYEQYF
TRBJ2-4 - TRBD2 TRBV27 TGTGCCAGCAGTACGGGGACTAGCGGGAGCCCCAAAAACATTCAGTACTTC CASSTGTSGSPKNIQYF
TRBJ2-2 - TRBD2 TRBV12-5 TGTGCTAGTGGTTTGGCGGTGGGCGGGAGCGAAACCGGGGAGCTGTTTTTT CASGLAVGGSETGELFF
TRBJ2-1 - - TRBV12-5 TGTGCTAGTGGTTTGACGAAGGGGGGGGCTTGCAATGAGCAGTTCTTC CASGLTKGGACNEQFF
TRBJ2-3 - TRBD2 TRBV14 TGTGCCAGCAGCCGCCATCCAAGCGGGAGTGCAGATACGCAGTATTTT CASSRHPSGSADTQYF
TRBJ1-4 - TRBD1 TRBV7-9 TGTGCCAGCAGCCCCCGGACAGGGGAAAAACTGTTTTTT CASSPRTGEKLFF
TRBJ2-1 - TRBD2 TRBV28 TGTGCCAGCAGTTCGCGACTAGCGGGAGTAGGGAATGAGCAGTTCTTC CASSSRLAGVGNEQFF
TRBJ2-7 few - TRBV28 TGTGCCAGCAGTTTATCGTGTCGGGTCTACGAGCAGTACTTC CASSLSCRVYEQYF
TRBJ1-2 few TRBD1 TRBV5-1 TGCGCCAGCAGCTTGATGCTAGGACAGGGGGGTGAAGGCTACACCTTC CASSLMLGQGGEGYTF
TRBJ2-7 once - TRBV30 TGTGCCTGGAGTGCCTCAGGCAGGGAGGTGTATCATCGAACCTACGAGCAGTACTTC CAWSASGREVYHRTYEQYF
TRBJ2-5 - TRBD2 TRBV15 TGTGCCACCAGCACAGGACTAGCGGAAGAGACCCAGTACTTC CATSTGLAEETQYF
TRBJ1-5 few TRBD1 TRBV19 TGTGCCAGTAGTACAGACAGGGTTGGAAATCAGCCCCAGCATTTT CASSTDRVGNQPQHF
TRBJ2-5 once - TRBV5-4 TGTGCCAGCAGCCCAAGGACTGGCCAAGAGACCCAGTACTTC CASSPRTGQETQYF
TRBJ2-7 - TRBD1 TRBV6-6 TGTGCCAGCAGGAAAAGCGGGACAGGGGGCTACGAGCAGTACTTC CASRKSGTGGYEQYF
TRBJ2-5 - TRBD2 TRBV2 TGTGCCAGGGGACAACTAGCGGGATTCCCTCAAGAGACCCAGTACTTC CARGQLAGFPQETQYF
TRBJ1-1 - - TRBV6-1 TGTGCCAGCAGACAGGGCCCGGTGACTGAAGCTTTCTTT CASRQGPVTEAFF
TRBJ1-1 - - TRBV19 TGTGCCAGTAGTGGCATAACTGAAGCTTTCTTT CASSGITEAFF
TRBJ2-1 - TRBD1 TRBV12-5 TGTGCTAGTGGTTTGGACCGGACAGGGGGCTTCAATGAGCAGTTCTTC CASGLDRTGGFNEQFF
TRBJ2-7 - TRBD1 TRBV27 TGTGCCAGCAGTTTGACAGGGCCCTACGAGCAGTACTTC CASSLTGPYEQYF
TRBJ2-1 once TRBD2 TRBV14 TGTGCCAGCAGCCACAGGACTAGCGCCTACAATGAGCAGTTCTTC CASSHRTSAYNEQFF
TRBJ1-1 - TRBD1 TRBV28 TGTGCCAGCAGTCGTGACAGGGGAAAGGAGGGTACTGAAGCTTTCTTT CASSRDRGKEGTEAFF
TRBJ2-2 - - TRBV5-1 TGCGCCAGCAGCTTGGGAGGGCCCGGGGAGCTGTTTTTT CASSLGGPGELFF
TRBJ2-3 - TRBD2 TRBV11-2 TGTGCCACAGAGGGCGGGAGGGAGGATACGCAGTATTTT CATEGGREDTQYF
TRBJ2-5 - - TRBV19 TGTGCCAGTAGTATTTCCAGGGGAGAAGAGACCCAGTACTTC CASSISRGEETQYF
TRBJ1-5 few - TRBV28 TGTGCCAGCAGCCCCAACGGGGTCCCTTTTGAAAGCAATCAGCCCCAGCATTTT CASSPNGVPFESNQPQHF
TRBJ1-3 few - TRBV25-1 TGTGCCAGCCGGGAGGCTGTCTCTGGAAACACCATATATTTT CASREAVSGNTIYF
TRBJ1-1 - TRBD1 TRBV4-1 TGCGCCAGCAGCCAACTGGGACAGGGAACTGAAGCTTTCTTT CASSQLGQGTEAFF
TRBJ2-7 once - TRBV9 TGTGCCAGCAGCGGGCCTGGAGCTGAGCAGTACTTC CASSGPGAEQYF
TRBJ2-2 - - TRBV30 TGTGCCTGGAGTATACTCGCGAACACCGGGGAGCTGTTTTTT CAWSILANTGELFF
TRBJ1-3 - - TRBV7-9 TGTGCCAGCAGCTTGCGCCAGGGTCACACCATATATTTT CASSLRQGHTIYF
TRBJ2-1 - TRBD2 TRBV7-3 TGTGCCAGCAGCCCAGGGACAGCCACGTCTAGCGGGAGGTGGAGGAACAATGAGCAGTTCTTC CASSPGTATSSGRWRNNEQFF
TRBJ2-4 - - TRBV10-3 TGTGCCATCAGTGAGTCAGGGGAGGACAAAAACATTCAGTACTTC CAISESGEDKNIQYF
TRBJ2-1 - TRBD2 TRBV19 TGTGCCAGTAGTACGCCATTAGCGGGACCCTACAATGAGCAGTTCTTC CASSTPLAGPYNEQFF
TRBJ1-1 - TRBD1 TRBV4-3 TGCGCCAGCAGCCCCAGACTGACAGGGGTAAACACTGAAGCTTTCTTT CASSPRLTGVNTEAFF
TRBJ2-3 - - TRBV11-2 TGTGCCAGCAGCCGTCCTCCCACAGATACGCAGTATTTT CASSRPPTDTQYF
TRBJ2-5 - - TRBV11-2 TGTGCCAGCAGCTTAGATCTAAGGGGGAGCGAGTCCGTGCAAGAGACCCAGTACTTC CASSLDLRGSESVQETQYF
TRBJ1-2 once TRBD1 TRBV18 TGTGCCAGCTCTCCGGACAGGGCGGGCTATGGCTACACCTTC CASSPDRAGYGYTF
TRBJ2-5 - - TRBV12-5 TGTGCTAGTGGTTCCCCCACATCTGAGACCCAGTACTTC CASGSPTSETQYF
TRBJ2-3 - TRBD2 TRBV14 TGTGCCAGCAGCCAACCGGGACTAGCTCGGAGCACAGATACGCAGTATTTT CASSQPGLARSTDTQYF
TRBJ2-5 - TRBD2 TRBV4-2 TGTGCCAGCAGCCAAGATCGGGGACCCTTATTCAGCGGGAGGGGGCAAGAGACCCAGTACTTC CASSQDRGPLFSGRGQETQYF
TRBJ2-1 once - TRBV15 TGTGCCACCAGCAGACGGACAGACTACAATGAGCAGTTCTTC CATSRRTDYNEQFF
TRBJ1-3 few TRBD1 TRBV2 TGTGCCAGCAGGGGACCGGGACAGGGGGGAAACACCATATATTTT CASRGPGQGGNTIYF
TRBJ1-5 few - TRBV12-5 TGTGCTAGTGGTCCCGCGACAGGCCCTTATAGCAATCAGCCCCAGCATTTT CASGPATGPYSNQPQHF
TRBJ1-1 - TRBD1 TRBV5-1 TGCGCCAGCAGCTTGGTTTGGGACGGGACAGAAGAAGCTTTCTTT CASSLVWDGTEEAFF
TRBJ2-5 - TRBD2 TRBV4-1 TGCGCCAGCAGCCCCTCGGGGCTAGCGGGAGTCGGAGAGACCCAGTACTTC CASSPSGLAGVGETQYF